Detailed here is one TCR beta chain. No antigen is known for it. The entry originates in a study of T-cell memory formation after mild COVID-19. Study in general: TCR clusters showed largely donor specificity.

Whole-study results and caveats: Day 37-peaking second-wave clones had unconfirmed SARS-CoV-2 specificity. Clones shrinking from day 15 to 85 showed even CD4/CD8 mixes; later expanders tilted CD4+. Contracting clones localized mainly to CM and EM when CD4+ and mainly to EMRA when CD8+.

From the 5' RACE reads, TCRdb called clonotypes with MiXCR, one entry per CDR3 protein. The sample yields roughly 620,000 distinct CDR3 sequences, roughly 17% seen once. The clonotype was recovered from an adult woman who had mild COVID-19 (a few samples of this study predate the infection). Cell type and time point are not known. Specimen: PBMCs or a T cell subset sorted from them (not recorded which).

CDR3 DNA: TGCGCCAGCAGCCACGACCCCTCAGGCGGTAGCACAGATACGCAGTATTTT. It encodes CASSHDPSGGSTDTQYF. The chain recombines TRBV4-1 with TRBJ2-3, with D unclear. Trimming took 3 bases from V and 0 from J, leaving 16 bases between them. Germline assignment: CDR1 MGHRA and CDR2 YSYEKL. This CDR3 is 17 amino acids long.